This TCR beta chain was sequenced for a study of cytomegalovirus exposure and HLA in healthy donors. Using immunoSEQ multiplex PCR, the repertoire was profiled, and TCRdb retains in-frame clones only, with some absent. The data hold over 110,000 clones, with roughly nine tenths observed a single time. The sequencing sample was made of PBMCs. This TCR was sampled from a man aged 18 to 29 in good health and CMV-seronegative.

The CDR3 nucleotides read TGTGCCAGCAGTAACCTAGCGGGGAGAGGCGTTCCGTACCAAGAGACCCAGTACTTC. This gives the protein CASSNLAGRGVPYQETQYF. This sequence joins TRBV28 and TRBJ2-5, with 9 bases matching TRBD2. The CDR3 length is 19 residues. Unmatched junction bases numbered 16, after V lost 5 bases and J lost 0 bases. Germline CDR1 is MDHEN and CDR2 is SYDVKM.